This T cell receptor (beta chain) was retrieved from a study of Graves' ophthalmopathy and Graves' hyperthyroidism. From RNA, the CDR3 regions of TCR beta chains were amplified and sequenced. First-round RT-PCR employed HTBI primers, with a second-round multiplex PCR after it. TCRdb re-analysed the multiplex PCR reads in MiXCR, keeping a single row per CDR3 protein. The table records hundreds of thousands of distinct CDR3 sequences, 13% to 15% of them present only once. Worth noting for this clonotype: A read error is possible here, since a much larger clone lies one base away.

Diagnoses were established from clinical symptoms, serum thyroxine, TRAb, thyroid ultrasound and orbital computed tomography. Trimming took off 5 bases at V and 0 bases at J, with 11 bases between the two ends. The germline V gene has CDR1 MNHNS and CDR2 SASEGT. This CDR3 contains 14 residues. The sequenced sample consisted of blood. The clonotype comes from a woman under 40 with Graves' ophthalmopathy. This chain connects TRBV6-1 to TRBJ2-7, with D possibly matching TRBD1 (6 bases). The CDR3 DNA reads TGTGCCAGCAGTCCGGGACACAACTCCTACGAGCAGTACGTC. Amino acids: CASSPGHNSYEQYV.